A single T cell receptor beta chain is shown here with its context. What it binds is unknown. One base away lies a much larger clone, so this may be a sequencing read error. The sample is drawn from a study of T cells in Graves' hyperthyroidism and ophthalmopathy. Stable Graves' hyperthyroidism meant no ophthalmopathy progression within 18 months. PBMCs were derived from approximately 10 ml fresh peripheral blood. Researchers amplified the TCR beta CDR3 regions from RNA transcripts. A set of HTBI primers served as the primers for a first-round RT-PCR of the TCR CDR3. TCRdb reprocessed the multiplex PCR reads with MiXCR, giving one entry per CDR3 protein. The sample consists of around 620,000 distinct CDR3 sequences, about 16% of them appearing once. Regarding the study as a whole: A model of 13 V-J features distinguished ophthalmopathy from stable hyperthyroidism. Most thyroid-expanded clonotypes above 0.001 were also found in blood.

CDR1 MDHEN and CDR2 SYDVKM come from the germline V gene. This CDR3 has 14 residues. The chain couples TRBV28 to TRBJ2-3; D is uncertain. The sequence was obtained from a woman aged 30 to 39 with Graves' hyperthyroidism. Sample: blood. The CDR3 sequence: CASSGGFNTDPQYF. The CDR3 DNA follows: TGTGCCAGCAGCGGCGGATTCAACACAGATCCGCAGTATTTT.